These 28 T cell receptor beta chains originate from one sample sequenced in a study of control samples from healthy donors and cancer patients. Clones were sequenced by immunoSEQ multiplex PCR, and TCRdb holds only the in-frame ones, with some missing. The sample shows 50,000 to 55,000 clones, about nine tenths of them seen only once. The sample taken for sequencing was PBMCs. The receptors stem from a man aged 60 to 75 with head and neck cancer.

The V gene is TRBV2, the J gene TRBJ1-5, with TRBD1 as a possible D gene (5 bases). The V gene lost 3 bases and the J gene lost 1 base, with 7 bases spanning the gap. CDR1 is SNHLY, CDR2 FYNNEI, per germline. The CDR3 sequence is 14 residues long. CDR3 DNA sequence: TGTGCCAGCAGTGACAGGGTGAGCAATCAGCCCCAGCATTTT. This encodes CASSDRVSNQPQHF.

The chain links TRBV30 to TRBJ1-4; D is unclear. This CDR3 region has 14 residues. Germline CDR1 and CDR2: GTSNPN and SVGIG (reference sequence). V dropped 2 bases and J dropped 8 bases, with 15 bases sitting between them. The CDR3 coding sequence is TGTGCCTGGAGTTCGGAGGAGACCGGGGAAAAACTGTTTTTT. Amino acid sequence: CAWSSEETGEKLFF.

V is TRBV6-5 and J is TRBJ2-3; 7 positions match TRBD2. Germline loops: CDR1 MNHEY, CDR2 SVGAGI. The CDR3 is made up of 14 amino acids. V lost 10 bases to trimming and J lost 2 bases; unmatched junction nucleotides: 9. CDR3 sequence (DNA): TGTGCCACCACTTTTGGACTAGACACAGATACGCAGTATTTT. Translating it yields CATTFGLDTDTQYF.

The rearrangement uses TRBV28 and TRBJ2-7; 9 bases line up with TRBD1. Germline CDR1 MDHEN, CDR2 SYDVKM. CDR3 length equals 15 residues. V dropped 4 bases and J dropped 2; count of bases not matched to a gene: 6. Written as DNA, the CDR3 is TGTGCCAGCAGTTCTTCCGGGACAGGGACCTACGAGCAGTACTTC. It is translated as CASSSSGTGTYEQYF.

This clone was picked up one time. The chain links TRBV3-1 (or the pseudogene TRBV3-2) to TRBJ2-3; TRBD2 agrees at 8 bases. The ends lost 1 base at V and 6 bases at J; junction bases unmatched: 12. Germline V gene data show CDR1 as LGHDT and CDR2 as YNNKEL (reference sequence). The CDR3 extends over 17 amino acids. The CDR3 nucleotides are TGTGCCAGCAGCCAAGTTCTTCAGCGGGGGAGGATGGATACGCAGTATTTT. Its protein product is CASSQVLQRGRMDTQYF.

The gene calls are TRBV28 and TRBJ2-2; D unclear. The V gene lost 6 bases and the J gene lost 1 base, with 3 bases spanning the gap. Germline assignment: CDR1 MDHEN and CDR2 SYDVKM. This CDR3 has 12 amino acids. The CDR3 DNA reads TGTGCCAGCAGGAAGAACACCGGGGAGCTGTTTTTT. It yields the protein CASRKNTGELFF. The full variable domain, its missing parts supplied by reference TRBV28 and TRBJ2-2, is DVKVTQSSRYLVKRTGEKVFLECVQDMDHENMFWYRQDPGLGLRLIYFSYDVKMKEKGDIPEGYSVSREKKERFSLILESASTNQTSMYLCASRKNTGELFFGEGSRLTVL.

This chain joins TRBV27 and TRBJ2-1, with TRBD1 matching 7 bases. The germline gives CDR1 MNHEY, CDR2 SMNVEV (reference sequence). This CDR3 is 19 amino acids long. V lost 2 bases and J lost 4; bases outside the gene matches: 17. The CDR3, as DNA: TGTGCCAGCAGTTTAAAGGGGGCGGAGTCCCCAAGACCGTACAATGAGCAGTTCTTC. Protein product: CASSLKGAESPRPYNEQFF.

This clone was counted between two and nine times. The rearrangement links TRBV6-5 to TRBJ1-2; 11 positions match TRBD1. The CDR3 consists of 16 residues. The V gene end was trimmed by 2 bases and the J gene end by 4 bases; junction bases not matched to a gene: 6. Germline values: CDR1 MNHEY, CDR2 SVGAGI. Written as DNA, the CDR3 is TGTGCCAGCAGTTACATCCGGACAGGGGGCGGCTATGGCTACACCTTC. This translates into CASSYIRTGGGYGYTF.

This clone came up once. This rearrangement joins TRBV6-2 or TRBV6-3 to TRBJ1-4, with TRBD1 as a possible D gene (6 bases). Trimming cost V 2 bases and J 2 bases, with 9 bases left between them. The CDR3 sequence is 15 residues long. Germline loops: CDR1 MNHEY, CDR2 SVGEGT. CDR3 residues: CASSYGGQTNEKLFF. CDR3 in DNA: TGTGCCAGCAGTTACGGCGGACAGACTAATGAAAAACTGTTTTTT.

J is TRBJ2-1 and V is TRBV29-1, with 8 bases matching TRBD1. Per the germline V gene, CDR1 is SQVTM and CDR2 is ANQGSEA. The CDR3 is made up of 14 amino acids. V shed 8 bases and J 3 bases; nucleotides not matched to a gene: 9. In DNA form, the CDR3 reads TGCAGCACGGTTACAGGGGGTTTCTACAATGAGCAGTTCTTC. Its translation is CSTVTGGFYNEQFF.

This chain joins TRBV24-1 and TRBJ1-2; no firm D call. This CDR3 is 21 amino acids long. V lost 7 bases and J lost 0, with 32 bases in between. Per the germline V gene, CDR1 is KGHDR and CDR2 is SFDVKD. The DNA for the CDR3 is TGTGCCACCAGCATATCCCATATAGATCGTGGGCGCGGGTTATCTAACTATGGCTACACCTTC. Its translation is CATSISHIDRGRGLSNYGYTF.

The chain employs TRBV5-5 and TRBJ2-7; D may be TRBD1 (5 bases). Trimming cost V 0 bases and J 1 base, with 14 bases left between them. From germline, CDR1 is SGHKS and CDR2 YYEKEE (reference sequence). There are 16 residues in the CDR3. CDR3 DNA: TGTGCCAGCAGCTTGGGGCGACATAGGGGTTCCTACGAGCAGTACTTC. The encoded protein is CASSLGRHRGSYEQYF.

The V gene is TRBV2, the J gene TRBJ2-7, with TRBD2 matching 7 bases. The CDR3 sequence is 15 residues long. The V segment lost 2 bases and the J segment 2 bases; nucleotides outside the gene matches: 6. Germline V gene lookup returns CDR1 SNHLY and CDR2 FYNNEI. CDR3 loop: CASSERAGPPYEQYF. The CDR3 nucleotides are TGTGCCAGCAGTGAACGAGCGGGGCCGCCCTACGAGCAGTACTTC. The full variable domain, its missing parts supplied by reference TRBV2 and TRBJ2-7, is EPEVTQTPSHQVTQMGQEVILRCVPISNHLYFYWYRQILGQKVEFLVSFYNNEISEKSEIFDDQFSVERPDGSNFTLKIRSTKLEDSAMYFCASSERAGPPYEQYFGPGTRLTVT.

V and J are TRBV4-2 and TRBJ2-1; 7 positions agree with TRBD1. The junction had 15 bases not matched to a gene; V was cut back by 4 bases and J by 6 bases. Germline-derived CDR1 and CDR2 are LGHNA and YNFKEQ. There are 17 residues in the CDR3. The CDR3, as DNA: TGTGCCAGCAGCCTTTCCCCCGGGACAGTTATTTCCAATGAGCAGTTCTTC. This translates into CASSLSPGTVISNEQFF.

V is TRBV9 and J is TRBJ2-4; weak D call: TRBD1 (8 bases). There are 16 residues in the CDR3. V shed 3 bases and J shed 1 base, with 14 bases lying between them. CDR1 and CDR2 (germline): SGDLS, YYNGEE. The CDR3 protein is CASSAGGGGAKNIQYF. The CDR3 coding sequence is TGTGCCAGCAGCGCAGGGGGCGGGGGTGCCAAAAACATTCAGTACTTC. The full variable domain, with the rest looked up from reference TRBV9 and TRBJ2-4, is DSGVTQTPKHLITATGQRVTLRCSPRSGDLSVYWYQQSLDQGLQFLIQYYNGEERAKGNILERFSAQQFPDLHSELNLSSLELGDSALYFCASSAGGGGAKNIQYFGAGTRLSVL.

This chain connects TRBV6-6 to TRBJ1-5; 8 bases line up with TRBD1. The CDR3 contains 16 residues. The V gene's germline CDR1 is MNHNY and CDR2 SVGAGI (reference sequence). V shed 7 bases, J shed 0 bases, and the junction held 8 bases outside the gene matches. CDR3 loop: CASTGQGGYSNQPQHF. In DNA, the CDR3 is TGTGCCAGCACTGGACAGGGAGGTTATAGCAATCAGCCCCAGCATTTT.

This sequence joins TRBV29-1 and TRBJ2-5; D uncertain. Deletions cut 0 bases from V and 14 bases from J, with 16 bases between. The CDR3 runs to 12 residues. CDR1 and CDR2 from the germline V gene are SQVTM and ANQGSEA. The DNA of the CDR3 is TGCAGCGTTGAAGATCCACAGCGATTGGACTACTTC. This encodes CSVEDPQRLDYF.

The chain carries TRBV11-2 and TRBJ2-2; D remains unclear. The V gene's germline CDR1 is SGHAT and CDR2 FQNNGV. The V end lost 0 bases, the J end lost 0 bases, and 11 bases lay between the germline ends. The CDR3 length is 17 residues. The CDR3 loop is CASSLDGIGTNTGELFF. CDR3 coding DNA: TGTGCCAGCAGCTTAGACGGTATCGGTACGAACACCGGGGAGCTGTTTTTT.

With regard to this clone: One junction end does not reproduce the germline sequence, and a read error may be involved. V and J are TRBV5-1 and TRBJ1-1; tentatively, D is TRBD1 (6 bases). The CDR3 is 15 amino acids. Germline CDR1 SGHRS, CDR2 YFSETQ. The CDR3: CASSLASGAPTKAFF. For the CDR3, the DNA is TGCGCCAGCAGCTTGGCTTCAGGGGCTCCCACTAAAGCTTTCTTT.

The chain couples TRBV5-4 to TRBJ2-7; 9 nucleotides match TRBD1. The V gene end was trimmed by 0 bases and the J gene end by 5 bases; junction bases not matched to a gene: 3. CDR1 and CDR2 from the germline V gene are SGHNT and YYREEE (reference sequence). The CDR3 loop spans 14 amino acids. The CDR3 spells CASSLGQGGDEQYF. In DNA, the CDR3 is TGTGCCAGCAGCTTGGGACAGGGGGGTGACGAGCAGTACTTC. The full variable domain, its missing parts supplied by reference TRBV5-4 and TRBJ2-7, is ETGVTQSPTHLIKTRGQQVTLRCSSQSGHNTVSWYQQALGQGPQFIFQYYREEENGRGNFPPRFSGLQFPNYSSELNVNALELDDSALYLCASSLGQGGDEQYFGPGTRLTVT.

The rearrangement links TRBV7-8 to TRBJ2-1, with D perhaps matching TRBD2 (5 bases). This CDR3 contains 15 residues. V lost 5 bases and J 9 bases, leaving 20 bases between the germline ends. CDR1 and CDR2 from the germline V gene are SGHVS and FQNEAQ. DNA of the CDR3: TGTGCCAGCAGCACGGACTGGGCCCGAGATGGTGAGCAGTTCTTC. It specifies CASSTDWARDGEQFF.

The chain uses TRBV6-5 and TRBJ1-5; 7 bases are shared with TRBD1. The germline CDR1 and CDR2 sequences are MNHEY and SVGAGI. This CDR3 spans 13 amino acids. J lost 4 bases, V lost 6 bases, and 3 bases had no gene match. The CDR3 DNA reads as TGTGCCAGCAGAGACAGGGAGAATCAGCCCCAGCATTTT. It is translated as CASRDRENQPQHF.

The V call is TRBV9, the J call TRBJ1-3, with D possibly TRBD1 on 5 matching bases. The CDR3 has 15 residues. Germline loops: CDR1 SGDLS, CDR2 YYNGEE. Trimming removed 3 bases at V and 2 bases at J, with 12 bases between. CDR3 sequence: CASSARGDAGNTIYF. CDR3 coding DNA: TGTGCCAGCAGCGCTCGGGGGGACGCTGGAAACACCATATATTTT.

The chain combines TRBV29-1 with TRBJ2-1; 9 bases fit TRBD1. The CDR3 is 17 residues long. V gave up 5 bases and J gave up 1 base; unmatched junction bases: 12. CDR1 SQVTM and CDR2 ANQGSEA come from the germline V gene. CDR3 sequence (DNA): TGCAGCGTTCTACCGGGACAGGGATCGCAATCCTACAATGAGCAGTTCTTC. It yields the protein CSVLPGQGSQSYNEQFF.

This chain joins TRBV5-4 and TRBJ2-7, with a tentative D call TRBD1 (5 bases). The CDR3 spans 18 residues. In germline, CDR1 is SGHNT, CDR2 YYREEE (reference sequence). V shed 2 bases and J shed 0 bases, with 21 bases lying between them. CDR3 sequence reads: CASSFRLQGPRSSYEQYF. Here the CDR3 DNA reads TGTGCCAGCAGCTTCCGGCTCCAGGGTCCCCGTAGCTCCTACGAGCAGTACTTC.

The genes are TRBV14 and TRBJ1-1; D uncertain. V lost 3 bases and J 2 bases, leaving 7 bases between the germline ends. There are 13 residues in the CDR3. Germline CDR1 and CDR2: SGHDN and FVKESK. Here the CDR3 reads CASSQGPNTEAFF. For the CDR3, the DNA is TGTGCCAGCAGCCAGGGCCCCAACACTGAAGCTTTCTTT.

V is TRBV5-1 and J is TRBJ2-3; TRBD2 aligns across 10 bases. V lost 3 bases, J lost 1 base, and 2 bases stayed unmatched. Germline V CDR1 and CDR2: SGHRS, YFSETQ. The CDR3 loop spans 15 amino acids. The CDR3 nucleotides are TGCGCCAGCAGCTACGGGACTAGCGGCACAGATACGCAGTATTTT. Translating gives CASSYGTSGTDTQYF.

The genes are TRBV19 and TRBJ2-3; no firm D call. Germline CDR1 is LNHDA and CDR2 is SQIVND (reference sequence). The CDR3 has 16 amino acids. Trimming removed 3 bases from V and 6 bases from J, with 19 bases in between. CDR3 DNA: TGTGCCAGTAGTATGGTTGGTAGTCGTTCGTCGGATACGCAGTATTTT. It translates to CASSMVGSRSSDTQYF.